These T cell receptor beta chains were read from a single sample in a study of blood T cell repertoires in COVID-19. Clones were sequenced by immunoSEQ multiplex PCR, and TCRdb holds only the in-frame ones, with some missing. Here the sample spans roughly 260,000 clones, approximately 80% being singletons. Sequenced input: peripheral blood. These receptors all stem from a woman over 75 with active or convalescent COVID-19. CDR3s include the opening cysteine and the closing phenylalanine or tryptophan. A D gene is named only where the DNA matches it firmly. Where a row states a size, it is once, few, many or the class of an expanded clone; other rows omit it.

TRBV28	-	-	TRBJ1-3	CASSLLGPVGNTIYF	TGTGCCAGCAGTTTATTGGGCCCGGTGGGAAACACCATATATTTT
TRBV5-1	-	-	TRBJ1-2	CASSLGGYYGYTF	TGCGCCAGCAGCTTGGGGGGCTACTATGGCTACACCTTC
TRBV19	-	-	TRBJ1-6	CASNPGIFSSYNSPLHF	TGTGCCAGTAACCCCGGGATTTTTAGCTCCTATAATTCACCCCTCCACTTT
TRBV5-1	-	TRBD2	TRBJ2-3	CASSLGLAGSTDTQYF	TGCGCCAGCAGCTTAGGACTAGCGGGTAGCACAGATACGCAGTATTTT
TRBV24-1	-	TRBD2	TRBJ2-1	CATSGGGNEQFF	TGTGCCACCAGTGGGGGGGGCAATGAGCAGTTCTTC
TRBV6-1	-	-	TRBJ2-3	CASSERGLRSQYF	TGTGCCAGCAGTGAGCGCGGTCTACGTTCGCAGTATTTT
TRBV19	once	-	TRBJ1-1	CASRTPRGGQETEAFF	TGTGCCAGTAGGACGCCACGGGGGGGGCAAGAGACTGAAGCTTTCTTT
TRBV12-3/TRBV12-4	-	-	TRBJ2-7	CASKLGAKNEQYF	TGTGCCAGCAAACTGGGGGCAAAAAACGAGCAGTACTTC
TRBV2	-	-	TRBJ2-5	CASSARESETQYF	TGTGCCAGCAGTGCCCGGGAATCGGAGACCCAGTACTTC
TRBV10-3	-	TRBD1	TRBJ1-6	CAIRQDRGNSPLHF	TGTGCCATCAGGCAGGACAGGGGGAATTCACCCCTCCACTTT
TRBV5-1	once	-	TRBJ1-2	CASSSEQGRAYGYTF	TGCGCCAGCAGCTCGGAGCAGGGTCGGGCCTATGGCTACACCTTC
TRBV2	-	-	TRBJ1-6	CASKTDNLYNSPLHF	TGTGCCAGCAAGACAGACAATCTCTATAATTCACCCCTCCACTTT
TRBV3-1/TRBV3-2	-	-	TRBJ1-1	CASSQGGQPFRTEAFF	TGTGCCAGCAGCCAAGGCGGACAGCCCTTTCGCACTGAAGCTTTCTTT
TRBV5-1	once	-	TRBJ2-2	CASSLISGAPGELFF	TGCGCCAGCAGCTTGATCTCTGGGGCCCCCGGGGAGCTGTTTTTT
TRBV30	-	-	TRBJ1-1	CAWRETWVTTEAFF	TGTGCCTGGAGGGAGACTTGGGTCACAACTGAAGCTTTCTTT
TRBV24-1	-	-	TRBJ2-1	CATRGGAYYNEQFF	TGTGCCACCAGGGGCGGGGCATACTACAATGAGCAGTTCTTC
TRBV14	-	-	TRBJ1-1	CASSQDSWYTEAFF	TGTGCCAGCAGCCAAGATAGTTGGTACACTGAAGCTTTCTTT
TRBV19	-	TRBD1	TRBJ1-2	CASKGTAHGYTF	TGTGCCAGTAAAGGGACAGCGCATGGCTACACCTTC
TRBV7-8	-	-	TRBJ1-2	CASSLLSANYGYTF	TGTGCCAGCAGCTTACTCAGCGCTAACTATGGCTACACCTTC
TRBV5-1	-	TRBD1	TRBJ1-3	CASSSLQGSSGNTIYF	TGCGCCAGCAGCTCGCTACAGGGGAGCTCTGGAAACACCATATATTTT
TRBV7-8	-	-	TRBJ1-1	CASSPPGARNSAEAFF	TGTGCCAGCAGCCCCCCAGGGGCGCGGAATTCTGCTGAAGCTTTCTTT
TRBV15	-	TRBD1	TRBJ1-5	CATSRTRGLGNQPQHF	TGTGCCACCAGCAGAACCAGGGGGCTTGGCAATCAGCCCCAGCATTTT
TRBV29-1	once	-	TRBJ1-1	CSVEIAVNTEAFF	TGCAGCGTTGAAATAGCAGTAAACACTGAAGCTTTCTTT
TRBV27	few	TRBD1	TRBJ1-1	CASSLKTTGGTEAFF	TGTGCCAGCAGTTTAAAAACGACAGGGGGCACTGAAGCTTTCTTT
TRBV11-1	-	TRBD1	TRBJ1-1	CASSLMGTGGVTEAFF	TGTGCCAGCAGCTTAATGGGAACAGGGGGCGTCACTGAAGCTTTCTTT
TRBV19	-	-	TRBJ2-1	CASSTSGVSNEQFF	TGTGCCAGTAGTACGTCCGGGGTTAGCAATGAGCAGTTCTTC
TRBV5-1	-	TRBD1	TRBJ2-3	CASSPGTGILDTQYF	TGCGCCAGCAGCCCGGGGACAGGGATATTAGATACGCAGTATTTT
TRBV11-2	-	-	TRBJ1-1	CASSLDPVNTEAFF	TGTGCCAGCAGCTTAGATCCCGTGAACACTGAAGCTTTCTTT
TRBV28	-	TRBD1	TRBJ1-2	CASSLEGAGIYGYTF	TGTGCCAGCAGTTTAGAGGGGGCGGGAATCTATGGCTACACCTTC
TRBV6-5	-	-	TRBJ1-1	CASRGGLGNWAFF	TGTGCCAGCAGGGGAGGGTTGGGTAATTGGGCTTTCTTT
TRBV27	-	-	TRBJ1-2	CASSVRGFNYGYTF	TGTGCCAGCAGTGTCCGAGGCTTTAACTATGGCTACACCTTC
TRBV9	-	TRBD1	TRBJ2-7	CASSGRQGPYEQYF	TGTGCCAGCAGCGGACGACAGGGGCCTTACGAGCAGTACTTC
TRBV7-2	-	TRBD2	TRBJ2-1	CASSLLSLTSRSFHEQFF	TGTGCCAGCAGCTTACTTTCTCTGACTAGCCGATCATTCCATGAGCAGTTCTTC
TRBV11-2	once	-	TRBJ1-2	CASSLASQPGGYTF	TGTGCCAGCAGCTTAGCGTCCCAGCCGGGTGGCTACACCTTC
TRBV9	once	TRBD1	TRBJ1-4	CASSRRHRGFSTNEKLFF	TGTGCCAGCAGCCGTCGACACAGGGGGTTTAGCACTAATGAAAAACTGTTTTTT
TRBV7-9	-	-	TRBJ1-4	CASSSGGTNEKLFF	TGTGCCAGCAGCTCCGGTGGAACTAATGAAAAACTGTTTTTT
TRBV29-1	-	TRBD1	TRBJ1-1	CSVGQGNMNTEAFF	TGCAGCGTTGGACAGGGAAACATGAACACTGAAGCTTTCTTT
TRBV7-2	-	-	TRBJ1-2	CASSFAPTDYGYTF	TGTGCCAGCAGCTTTGCACCAACGGACTATGGCTACACCTTC
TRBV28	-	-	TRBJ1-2	CASSSSRQGGGYTF	TGTGCCAGCAGTTCTTCCCGGCAGGGCGGCGGCTACACCTTC
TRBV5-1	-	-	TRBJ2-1	CASSFDSPAGNEQFF	TGCGCCAGCAGCTTCGACTCCCCGGCAGGGAATGAGCAGTTCTTC
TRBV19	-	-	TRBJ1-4	CASSMDRIKLFF	TGTGCCAGTAGTATGGACAGAATAAAACTGTTTTTT
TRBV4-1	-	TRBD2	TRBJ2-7	CASSQVTSGNSYEQYF	TGCGCCAGCAGCCAAGTCACTAGCGGGAACTCCTACGAGCAGTACTTC
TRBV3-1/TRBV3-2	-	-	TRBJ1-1	CASSPSTRNTEAFF	TGTGCCAGCAGCCCGTCCACTCGGAACACTGAAGCTTTCTTT
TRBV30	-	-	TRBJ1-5	CAWSVLQEDQPQHF	TGTGCCTGGAGTGTGTTGCAGGAAGATCAGCCCCAGCATTTT
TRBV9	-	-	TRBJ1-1	CASSREVDSNTEAFF	TGTGCCAGCAGCCGGGAGGTGGATTCGAACACTGAAGCTTTCTTT
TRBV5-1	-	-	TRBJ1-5	CASSLGQDSNQPQHF	TGCGCCAGCAGCTTGGGACAGGATAGCAATCAGCCCCAGCATTTT
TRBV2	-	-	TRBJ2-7	CASSYRDSMGYEQYF	TGTGCCAGCAGTTATCGGGACTCTATGGGCTACGAGCAGTACTTC
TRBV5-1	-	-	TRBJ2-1	CASSLLPGNEQFF	TGCGCCAGCAGCTTGTTACCAGGGAATGAGCAGTTCTTC
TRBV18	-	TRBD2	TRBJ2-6	CASSPMGLAGDFGANVLTF	TGTGCCAGCTCACCTATGGGACTAGCGGGAGATTTTGGGGCCAACGTCCTGACTTTC
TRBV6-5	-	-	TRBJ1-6	CASLGADYNSPLHF	TGTGCCAGCTTGGGGGCAGACTATAATTCACCCCTCCACTTT
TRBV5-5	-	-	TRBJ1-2	CASSLGGHQKDYGYTF	TGTGCCAGCAGCTTGGGGGGACACCAAAAGGACTATGGCTACACCTTC
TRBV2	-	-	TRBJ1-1	CASSVFGGGTEAFF	TGTGCCAGCAGTGTTTTTGGGGGCGGCACTGAAGCTTTCTTT
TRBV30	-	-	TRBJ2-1	CAWSMAGKGYNEQFF	TGTGCCTGGAGTATGGCGGGGAAGGGATACAATGAGCAGTTCTTC
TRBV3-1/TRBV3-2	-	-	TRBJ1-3	CASSSHFGGSGNTIYF	TGTGCCAGCAGCTCACACTTCGGGGGATCTGGAAACACCATATATTTT
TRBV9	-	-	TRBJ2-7	CASSVGQNSYEQYF	TGTGCCAGCAGCGTAGGACAGAACTCCTACGAGCAGTACTTC
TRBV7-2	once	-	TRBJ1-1	CASSLFATAEAFF	TGTGCCAGCAGCTTGTTCGCGACAGCTGAAGCTTTCTTT
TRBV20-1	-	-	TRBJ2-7	CSASFRGHGVSYEQYF	TGCAGTGCTAGTTTTAGGGGACACGGGGTCTCCTACGAGCAGTACTTC
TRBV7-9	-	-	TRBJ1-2	CASSLMEGGYGYTF	TGTGCCAGCAGCTTAATGGAGGGCGGCTATGGCTACACCTTC
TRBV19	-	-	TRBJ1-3	CASAGSGNTIYF	TGTGCCAGTGCAGGCTCTGGAAACACCATATATTTT
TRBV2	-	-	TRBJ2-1	CASRVLASSYNEQFF	TGTGCCAGCAGGGTCCTAGCGAGCTCCTACAATGAGCAGTTCTTC